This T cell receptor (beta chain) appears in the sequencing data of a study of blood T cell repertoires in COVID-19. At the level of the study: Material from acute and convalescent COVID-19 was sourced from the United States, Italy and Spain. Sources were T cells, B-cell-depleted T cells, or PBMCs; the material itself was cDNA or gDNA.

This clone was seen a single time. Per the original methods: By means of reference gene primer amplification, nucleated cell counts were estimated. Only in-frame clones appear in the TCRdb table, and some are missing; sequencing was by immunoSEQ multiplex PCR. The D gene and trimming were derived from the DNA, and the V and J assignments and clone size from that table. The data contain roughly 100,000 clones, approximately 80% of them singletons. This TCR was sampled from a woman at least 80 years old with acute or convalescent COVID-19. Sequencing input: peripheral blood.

CDR3 sequence: CASSVPAADTQYF. The CDR3 bases are TGTGCCAGCAGTGTGCCCGCAGCAGATACGCAGTATTTT. The rearrangement uses TRBV2 and TRBJ2-3; unclear D gene. V lost 4 bases to trimming and J lost 4 bases, with 9 bases between them. The CDR3 length is 13 residues. Germline CDR1 reads SNHLY; CDR2 reads FYNNEI.